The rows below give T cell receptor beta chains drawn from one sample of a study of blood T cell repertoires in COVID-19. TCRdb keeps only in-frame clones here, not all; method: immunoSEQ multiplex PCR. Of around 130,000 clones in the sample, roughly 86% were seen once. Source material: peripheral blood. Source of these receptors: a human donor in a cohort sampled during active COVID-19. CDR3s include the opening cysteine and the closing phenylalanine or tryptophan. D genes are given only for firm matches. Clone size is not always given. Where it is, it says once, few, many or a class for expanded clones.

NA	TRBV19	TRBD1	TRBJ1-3	CASTRTGPSSGNTIYF	TGTGCCTCAACCCGGACAGGGCCAAGCTCTGGAAACACCATATATTTT
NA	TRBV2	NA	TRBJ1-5	CASRGGMRNQPQHF	TGTGCCAGCAGGGGGGGAATGAGGAATCAGCCCCAGCATTTT
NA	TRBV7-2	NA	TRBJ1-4	CASSSDTSTNEKLFF	TGTGCCAGCAGCTCGGACACCTCAACTAATGAAAAACTGTTTTTT
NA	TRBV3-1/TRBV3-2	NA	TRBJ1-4	CASSQDHGGEKLFF	TGTGCCAGCAGCCAAGATCATGGAGGTGAAAAACTGTTTTTT
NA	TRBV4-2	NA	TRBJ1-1	CASSQAGGWGAFF	TGTGCCAGCAGCCAAGCGGGAGGCTGGGGGGCTTTCTTT
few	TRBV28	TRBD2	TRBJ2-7	CASSTSGGEQYF	TGTGCCAGCAGTACTAGCGGGGGTGAGCAGTACTTC
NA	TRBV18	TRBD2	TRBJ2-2	CASSVSSGRNTGELFF	TGTGCCAGCTCAGTCTCTAGCGGGAGAAACACCGGGGAGCTGTTTTTT
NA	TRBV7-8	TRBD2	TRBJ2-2	CASSFSPGTSGRVAGELFF	TGTGCCAGCAGCTTTTCCCCTGGAACTAGCGGGAGGGTCGCCGGGGAGCTGTTTTTT
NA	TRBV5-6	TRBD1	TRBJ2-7	CASSLTGGTGDPYEQYF	TGTGCCAGCAGCTTGACGGGAGGGACAGGGGATCCCTACGAGCAGTACTTC
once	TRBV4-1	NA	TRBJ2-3	CASSQGLQGFYADTQYF	TGCGCCAGCAGCCAAGGACTACAGGGCTTTTATGCAGATACGCAGTATTTT
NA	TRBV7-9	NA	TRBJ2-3	CASSPTSDTQYF	TGTGCCAGCAGCCCGACATCAGATACGCAGTATTTT
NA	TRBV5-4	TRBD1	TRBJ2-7	CASFRQGEDYEQYF	TGTGCCAGCTTTCGACAGGGTGAGGACTACGAGCAGTACTTC
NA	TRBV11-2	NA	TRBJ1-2	CASSAQLGNGYTF	TGTGCCAGCAGCGCGCAACTAGGAAATGGCTACACCTTC
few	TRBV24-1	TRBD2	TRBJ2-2	CATSDPRREAGELFF	TGTGCCACCAGTGATCCCCGTCGGGAGGCCGGGGAGCTGTTTTTT
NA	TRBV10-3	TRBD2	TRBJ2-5	CAIITGTSGQETQYF	TGTGCCATCATTACCGGGACTAGCGGGCAAGAGACCCAGTACTTC
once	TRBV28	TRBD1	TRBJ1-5	CASSTGGGGNQPQHF	TGTGCCAGCAGTACAGGGGGCGGGGGCAATCAGCCCCAGCATTTT
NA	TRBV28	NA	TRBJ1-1	CASSPRQENTEAFF	TGTGCCAGCAGCCCCCGACAGGAGAACACTGAAGCTTTCTTT
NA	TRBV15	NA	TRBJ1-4	CATSRDQGFGEKLFF	TGTGCCACCAGCAGAGATCAGGGGTTTGGTGAAAAACTGTTTTTT
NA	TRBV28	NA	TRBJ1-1	CASSSGTPNTEAFF	TGTGCCAGCAGTTCGGGTACCCCGAACACTGAAGCTTTCTTT
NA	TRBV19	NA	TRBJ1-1	CASSILGGYGNTEAFF	TGTGCCAGTAGTATATTAGGGGGTTATGGGAACACTGAAGCTTTCTTT
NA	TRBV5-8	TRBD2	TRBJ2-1	CASSSLMTSGRVGEQFF	TGTGCCAGCAGCTCCCTAATGACTAGCGGGAGGGTTGGTGAGCAGTTCTTC
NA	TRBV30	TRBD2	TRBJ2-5	CAWSPGELAGGPSSQYF	TGTGCCTGGAGCCCCGGGGAACTAGCGGGGGGGCCCTCGTCCCAGTACTTC
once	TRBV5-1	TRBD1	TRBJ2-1	CASSRGQAYNEQFF	TGCGCCAGCAGCCGAGGACAGGCATACAATGAGCAGTTCTTC
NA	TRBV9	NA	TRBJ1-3	CASSVAGSGNTIYF	TGTGCCAGCAGCGTAGCGGGCTCTGGAAACACCATATATTTT
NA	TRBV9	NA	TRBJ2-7	CASSVGSDLHEQYF	TGTGCCAGCAGCGTGGGCAGTGACCTCCACGAGCAGTACTTC
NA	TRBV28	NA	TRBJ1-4	CASRETAGGPEKLFF	TGTGCCAGCAGGGAGACAGCCGGGGGTCCTGAAAAACTGTTTTTT
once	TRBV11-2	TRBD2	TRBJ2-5	CASSQPSGGPETQYF	TGTGCCAGCAGCCAACCTAGCGGGGGCCCAGAGACCCAGTACTTC